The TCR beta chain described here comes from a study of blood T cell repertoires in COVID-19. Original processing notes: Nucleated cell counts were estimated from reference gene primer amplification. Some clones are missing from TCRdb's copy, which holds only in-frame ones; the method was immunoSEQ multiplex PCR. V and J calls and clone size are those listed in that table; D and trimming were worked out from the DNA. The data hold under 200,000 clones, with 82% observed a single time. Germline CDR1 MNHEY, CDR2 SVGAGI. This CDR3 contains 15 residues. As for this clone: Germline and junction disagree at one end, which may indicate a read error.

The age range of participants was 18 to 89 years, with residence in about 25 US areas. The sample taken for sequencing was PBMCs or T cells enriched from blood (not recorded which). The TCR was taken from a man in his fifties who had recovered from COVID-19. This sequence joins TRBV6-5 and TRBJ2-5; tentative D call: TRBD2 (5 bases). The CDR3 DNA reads TGTGCCAGCAGTTACTCGGACTCCATAAGAGAGGCCCAGTACTTC. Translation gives CASSYSDSIREAQYF.